A selection of T cell receptor beta chains follows, all from one sample in a study of CD8 T cells in Susac syndrome. TCRdb re-analysed the immunoSEQ multiplex PCR reads in MiXCR, keeping a single row per CDR3 protein. The sample includes 130,000 or so distinct CDR3 sequences, just over 95% seen only once; the top ten take 0.11% to 0.15%. The specimen was CD4+ T cells from PBMCs. These receptors were taken from a human donor with Susac syndrome. Each CDR3 is given with its conserved first and last residue. D genes are given only for firm matches. Part of the rows lack a size; the others show once, few, many or a class for expanded clones.

j_call d_call clone_size v_call cdr3_nt cdr3_aa
TRBJ2-1 TRBD2 NA TRBV9 TGTGCCAGCAGCGTCTCTAGCGGGAGTATCAATGAGCAGTTCTTC CASSVSSGSINEQFF
TRBJ2-3 TRBD2 NA TRBV4-2 TGTGCCAGCAGCCAACTAGCGGGAGCACAAGATACGCAGTATTTT CASSQLAGAQDTQYF
TRBJ1-2 NA NA TRBV14 TGTGCCAGCAGCCAAGCCCCGTCTGGTGGCTACACCTTC CASSQAPSGGYTF
TRBJ2-7 NA NA TRBV27 TGTGCCAGCACCTCACGGGGTGCCGAGCAGTACTTC CASTSRGAEQYF
TRBJ1-2 NA NA TRBV10-2 TGCGCCAGCAGTTTAACACAGGGAACGAACTATGGCTACACCTTC CASSLTQGTNYGYTF
TRBJ2-1 NA few TRBV4-2 TGTGCCAGCAGCCTTGACAGGAATGAGCAGTTCTTC CASSLDRNEQFF
TRBJ2-2 TRBD1 NA TRBV20-1 TGCAGTGCCACCGGGACAGGGGGCAGGGGGGAGCTGTTTTTT CSATGTGGRGELFF
TRBJ2-7 NA NA TRBV6-2/TRBV6-3 NA CASSFGAGLRYEQYF
TRBJ2-6 NA NA TRBV7-2 TGTGCCAGCAGCTCAAGTGCCACCCAATCTGGGGCCAACGTCCTGACTTTC CASSSSATQSGANVLTF
TRBJ2-5 NA NA TRBV3-1 TGTGCCAGCAGCCAAGATCCCACCGTACGAGAGACCCAGTACTTC CASSQDPTVRETQYF
TRBJ2-3 TRBD1 NA TRBV20-1 TGCAGTGCTAGAGACAGGGGGCGGACAGATACGCAGTATTTT CSARDRGRTDTQYF
TRBJ2-7 NA once TRBV6-6 TGTGCCAGCAGTGCCACCGGTCCGCGGTCGGGGGAGCAGTACTTC CASSATGPRSGEQYF
TRBJ2-1 NA once TRBV5-4 TGTGCCAGCAGCTTTGACGGGACCCTCTTGCTCTTC CASSFDGTLLLF
TRBJ2-1 TRBD2 NA TRBV19 TGTGCCAGTACCGGGACTAGCGGGAGGGCCGGAATGCAGTTCTTC CASTGTSGRAGMQFF
TRBJ2-2 NA few TRBV28 TGTGCCAGCAGTTTTGGCACCGGGGAGCTGTTTTTT CASSFGTGELFF
TRBJ2-7 TRBD1 NA TRBV29-1 TGCAGCGTTGAAAGACAGGGTAAAGGTCGCGAGCAGTACTTC CSVERQGKGREQYF
TRBJ2-6 NA once TRBV3-1 TGTGCCAGCAGCCAAGTATCTTCTCTGCAGGGCGACAACGTCCTGACTTTC CASSQVSSLQGDNVLTF
TRBJ1-1 TRBD1 NA TRBV5-1 TGCGCCAGCAGCTTGAGGCCCCGGGACAGGGGCTTCTGGAACACTGAAGCTTTCTTT CASSLRPRDRGFWNTEAFF
TRBJ2-1 NA NA TRBV9 TGTGCCAGCAGCGTAAGGGGGGAGGTGGGGCAGTTCTTC CASSVRGEVGQFF
TRBJ1-5 NA NA TRBV15 TGTGCCACCAGCAGAGAAGCCAGAAGCAATCAGCCCCAGCATTTT CATSREARSNQPQHF
TRBJ1-1 NA NA TRBV21-1 TGTGCCAGCATCAGGGAGGCGGCGAACACTGAAGCTTTCTTT CASIREAANTEAFF
TRBJ1-5 NA NA TRBV12-3/TRBV12-4 TGTGCCAGCAGTTTAGAGGTCAGCAATCAGCCCCAGCATTTT CASSLEVSNQPQHF
TRBJ2-7 TRBD2 NA TRBV4-1 TGCGCCAGCAGCCAATTTCTAGCGGGAGGTTACGAGCAGTACTTC CASSQFLAGGYEQYF
TRBJ2-3 NA NA TRBV28 TGTGCCAGCAGTTTGAGGAGTCCCACAGATACGCAGTATTTT CASSLRSPTDTQYF
TRBJ2-1 NA NA TRBV11-2 TGTGCCAGCAGCTTAACAGACAATGAGCAGTTCTTC CASSLTDNEQFF
TRBJ2-3 NA NA TRBV3-1 TGTGCCAGCAGCCCCCCGGGCCTAGATACGCAGTATTTT CASSPPGLDTQYF
TRBJ2-1 TRBD2 NA TRBV4-1 TGCGCCAGCAGCCAAGGACTAGCGGGCCCCTACAATGAGCAGTTCTTC CASSQGLAGPYNEQFF
TRBJ1-1 NA NA TRBV2 TGTGCCAGCAGTGAACCCGGGGGCGAGAACACTGAAGCTTTCTTT CASSEPGGENTEAFF
TRBJ2-7 TRBD1 NA TRBV7-8 TGTGCCAGCAGCACCCGACAGGGAAGTTACGAGCAGTACTTC CASSTRQGSYEQYF
TRBJ2-5 TRBD2 NA TRBV4-2 TGTGCCAGCAGCCACGAGGGTGCTGGCGGGAGGAGGCAAGAGACCCAGTACTTC CASSHEGAGGRRQETQYF
TRBJ1-2 NA once TRBV4-1 TGCGCCAGCAGCAAAGCGGGAAAAGGCTATGGCTACACCTTC CASSKAGKGYGYTF